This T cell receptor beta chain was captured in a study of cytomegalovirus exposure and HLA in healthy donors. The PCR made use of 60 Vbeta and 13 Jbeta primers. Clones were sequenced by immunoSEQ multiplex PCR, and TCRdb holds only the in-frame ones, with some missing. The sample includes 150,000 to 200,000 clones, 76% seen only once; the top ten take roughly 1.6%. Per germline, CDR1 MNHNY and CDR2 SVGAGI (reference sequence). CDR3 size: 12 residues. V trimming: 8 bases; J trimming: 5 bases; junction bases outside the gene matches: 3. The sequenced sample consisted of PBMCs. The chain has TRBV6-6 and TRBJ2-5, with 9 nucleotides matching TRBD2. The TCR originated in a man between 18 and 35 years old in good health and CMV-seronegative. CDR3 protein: CASRAGGETQYF. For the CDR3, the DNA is TGTGCCAGCCGCGCGGGGGGGGAGACCCAGTACTTC.